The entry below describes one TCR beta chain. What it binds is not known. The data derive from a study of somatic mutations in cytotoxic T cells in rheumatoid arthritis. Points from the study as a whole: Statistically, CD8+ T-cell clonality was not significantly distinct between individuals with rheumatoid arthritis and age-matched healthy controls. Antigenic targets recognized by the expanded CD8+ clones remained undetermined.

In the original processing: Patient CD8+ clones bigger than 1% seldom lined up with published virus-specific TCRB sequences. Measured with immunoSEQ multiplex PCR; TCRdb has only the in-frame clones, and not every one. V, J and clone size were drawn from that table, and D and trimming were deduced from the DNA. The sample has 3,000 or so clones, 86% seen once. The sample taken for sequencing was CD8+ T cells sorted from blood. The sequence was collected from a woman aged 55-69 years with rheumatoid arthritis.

The CDR3 DNA reads TGTGCCAGCAGCCTTGGGACAGGGGGCGGTGAAAAACTGTTTTTT. It specifies CASSLGTGGGEKLFF. The rearrangement uses TRBV5-6 and TRBJ1-4; 12 positions match TRBD1. CDR1 is SGHDT and CDR2 is YYEEEE in the germline V gene. V was pared by 4 bases and J by 7 bases, with 5 bases of the junction left unmatched. This CDR3 region has 15 residues.